The rows below give T cell receptor beta chains drawn from one sample of a study of human T cells and chemical hapten exposure. Each CDR3 protein gets one entry after TCRdb re-called the RACE reads with MiXCR. The sample includes about 120,000 distinct CDR3 sequences, 11% seen only once; the top ten take approximately 2.5%. The sequences come from whole blood, collected in connection with sensitization to the hapten diphenylcyclopropenone (DPC). Receptor source: a woman between 50 and 59 years old with alopecia areata. Some clones in this sample may be carry-over from other donors' samples. The conserved cysteine and the conserved F or W are not part of the CDR3 here.

v_gene: TRBV30; CDR3aa: AWGRGLAAF
v_gene: TRBV3-1; CDR3aa: ASSQGLGRETQY
v_gene: TRBV24-1; CDR3aa: ATSDGSGATDTQY
v_gene: TRBV20-1; CDR3aa: SARDLRLLAVNTGELF
v_gene: TRBV9; CDR3aa: ASSFGHRRNTGELF
v_gene: TRBV13; CDR3aa: ASSLGSWGVNEQF
v_gene: TRBV6-5; CDR3aa: ASSYDTEAF
v_gene: TRBV29-1; CDR3aa: SVGEGANEKLF
v_gene: TRBV20-1; CDR3aa: SARPGPTGELF
v_gene: TRBV28; CDR3aa: ASSFRTYNEQF
v_gene: TRBV6-6; CDR3aa: ASSSARGGPDTQY
v_gene: TRBV10-3; CDR3aa: AIGRAGGDTQY
v_gene: TRBV29-1; CDR3aa: SVERPQEKETQY
v_gene: TRBV5-1; CDR3aa: ASSLELYTEAF
v_gene: TRBV28; CDR3aa: ASSILAGGDEQF
v_gene: TRBV7-6; CDR3aa: ASSLPSAYNEQF
v_gene: TRBV3-1; CDR3aa: ASSHSAGEQY
v_gene: TRBV30; CDR3aa: AWTPEGYSNQPQH
v_gene: TRBV5-1; CDR3aa: ASSLETDRATQY
v_gene: TRBV13; CDR3aa: ASSGRGTNQPQH
v_gene: TRBV21-1; CDR3aa: ASSTKDSYQETQY
v_gene: TRBV27; CDR3aa: ASSPHRGSNGYT
v_gene: TRBV29-1; CDR3aa: SVEDSRNIQY
v_gene: TRBV29-1; CDR3aa: SVNGLADFTDTQY